This TCR beta chain originates from a study of control samples from healthy donors and cancer patients. Looked up from germline, CDR1 is SGHTA and CDR2 is FQGNSA. V lost 0 bases and J 4 bases, leaving 3 bases between the germline ends. CDR3 size: 13 residues. This table comes from immunoSEQ multiplex PCR, and its TCRdb copy is limited to in-frame clones, with some not included. In the table there are approximately 26,000 clones, 82% of which are singletons. The V call is TRBV7-2, the J call TRBJ2-2; D gene unclear. This receptor was identified in a man aged 55-75 years with colorectal cancer. The sample taken for sequencing was PBMCs. DNA of the CDR3: TGTGCCAGCAGCTTAGCCACCACCGGGGAGCTGTTTTTT. Protein: CASSLATTGELFF.